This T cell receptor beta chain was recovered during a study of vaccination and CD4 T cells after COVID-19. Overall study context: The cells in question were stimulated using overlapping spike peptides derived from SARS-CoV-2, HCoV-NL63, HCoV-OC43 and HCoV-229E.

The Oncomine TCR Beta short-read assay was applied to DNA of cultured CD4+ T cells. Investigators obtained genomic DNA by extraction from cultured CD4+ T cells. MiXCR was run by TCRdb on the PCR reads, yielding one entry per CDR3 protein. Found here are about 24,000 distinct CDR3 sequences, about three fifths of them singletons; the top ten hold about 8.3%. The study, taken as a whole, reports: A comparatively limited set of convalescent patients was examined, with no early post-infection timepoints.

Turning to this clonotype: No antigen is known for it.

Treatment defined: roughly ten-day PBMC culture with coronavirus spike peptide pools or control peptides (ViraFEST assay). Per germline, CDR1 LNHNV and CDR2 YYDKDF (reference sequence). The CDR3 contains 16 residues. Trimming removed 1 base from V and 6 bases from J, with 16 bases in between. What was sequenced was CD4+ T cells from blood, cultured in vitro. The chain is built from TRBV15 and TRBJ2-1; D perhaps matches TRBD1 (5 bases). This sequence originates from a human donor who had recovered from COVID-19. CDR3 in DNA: TGTGCCACCAGCAGAGTTGGACAAGTGGTTTTCAATGAGCAGTTCTTC. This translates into CATSRVGQVVFNEQFF.